The 8 T cell receptor beta chains reported below all come from one sample, sequenced in a study of T-cell memory formation after mild COVID-19. TCRdb analysed the 5' RACE reads with MiXCR anew, one entry per CDR3 protein. The table lists around 530,000 distinct CDR3 sequences, about 20% of them singletons. The specimen was PBMCs or a T cell subset sorted from them (not recorded which). These receptors came from an adult woman who had mild COVID-19 (a few samples of this study predate the infection). Cell type and time point are not known.

This clonotype was recorded at least ten times. The V call is TRBV7-9, the J call TRBJ2-1; unclear D gene. CDR1 is SEHNR, CDR2 FQNEAQ, per germline (reference sequence). Trimming took 2 bases from V and 4 from J, leaving 9 bases between them. This CDR3 region has 14 residues. CDR3 nucleotides: TGTGCCAGCAGCTTAACAGCTTCTTACAATGAGCAGTTCTTC. Translated, it gives CASSLTASYNEQFF.

The CDR3 reads CASSKRELYEQYF. CDR3 nucleotides: TGCGCCAGCAGCAAGCGGGAGCTCTACGAGCAGTACTTC. The chain employs TRBV5-1 and TRBJ2-7; 8 nucleotides line up with TRBD2. The CDR3 is 13 amino acids. Germline loops: CDR1 SGHRS, CDR2 YFSETQ. J lost 3 bases, V lost 4 bases, and 3 bases had no gene match.

The chain links TRBV7-9 to TRBJ2-1; D gene ambiguous. Per germline, CDR1 SEHNR and CDR2 FQNEAQ (reference sequence). The CDR3 contains 14 residues. Trimming cost V 3 bases and J 2 bases, with 8 bases left between them. The CDR3 loop reads CASSLSSTYNEQFF. As DNA, the CDR3 is TGTGCCAGCAGCTTGTCCAGTACCTACAATGAGCAGTTCTTC.

In its sample, this clonotype was seen a few times. The V and J genes are TRBV6-2 or TRBV6-3 and TRBJ2-3; 13 bases match TRBD2. Germline V gene data show CDR1 as MNHEY and CDR2 as SVGEGT. Trimming cost V 6 bases and J 4 bases; bases outside gene matches: 4. The CDR3 is made up of 15 amino acids. CDR3 nucleotides: TGTGCCAGCAGCTGGACTAGCGGGAGCCCAGATACGCAGTATTTT. Residues: CASSWTSGSPDTQYF.

The rearrangement joins TRBV3-1 to TRBJ2-7; no clear D gene. There are 15 residues in the CDR3. Per the germline V gene, CDR1 is LGHDT and CDR2 is YNNKEL (reference sequence). The V gene lost 0 bases and the J gene lost 6 bases, with 15 bases spanning the gap. CDR3: CASSQERPVVREQYF. The CDR3 nucleotides are TGTGCCAGCAGCCAAGAGCGGCCTGTAGTCCGCGAGCAGTACTTC.

This chain links TRBV19 with TRBJ1-1; 9 positions match TRBD1. Germline CDR1 and CDR2: LNHDA and SQIVND (reference sequence). This CDR3 comprises 14 residues. V gave up 4 bases and J gave up 4 bases; unmatched junction bases: 4. DNA of the CDR3: TGTGCCAGTAGTACGGACAGGGGCTTCACTGAAGCTTTCTTT. Translating gives CASSTDRGFTEAFF.

On this clonotype itself: This may arise from a read error, as a much more abundant clone is one base away. The chain joins TRBV7-9 to TRBJ2-3; D remains unclear. CDR1 SEHNR and CDR2 FQNEAQ come from the germline V gene (reference sequence). V was trimmed by 4 bases and J by 10 bases, leaving 15 bases between them. This CDR3 has 13 amino acids. The CDR3 region has the DNA TGTGCCAGCAGCTGTGCTCTTGCCAACGCGCAGTATTTT. This sequence encodes CASSCALANAQYF.

The chain is built from TRBV7-6 and TRBJ2-5, with 7 positions matching TRBD2. The CDR3 totals 14 residues. In germline, CDR1 is SGHVS, CDR2 FNYEAQ. V lost 5 bases to trimming and J lost 4 bases; unmatched junction nucleotides: 7. The CDR3 spells CASSPRGWTETQYF. In DNA form, the CDR3 reads TGTGCCAGCAGCCCGCGGGGGTGGACAGAGACCCAGTACTTC.